One and the same sample provided the 6 T cell receptor beta chains below, sequenced in a study of siplizumab effects on memory and regulatory T cells. Profiled with immunoSEQ multiplex PCR; TCRdb holds only in-frame clones, not every one. The sample yields approximately 100,000 clones, 94% seen once. The sequencing sample was made of Tregs sorted from blood. These receptors were collected from a human donor in good health.

V gene TRBV12-5 combines with J gene TRBJ2-1; a possible D gene is TRBD1 (6 bases). CDR3 length equals 11 residues. Germline V gives CDR1 LGHNT, CDR2 FRNRAP. V lost 8 bases to trimming and J lost 10 bases, with 12 bases between them. The CDR3 protein is CASTRGLEQFF. Here the CDR3 DNA reads TGTGCTAGTACTAGGGGGTTGGAGCAGTTCTTC.

V is TRBV6-5 and J is TRBJ1-4; 8 bases fit TRBD1. With V trimmed by 5 bases and J by 4 bases, 3 bases remained unmatched. The CDR3 is 14 amino acids. CDR1 is MNHEY, CDR2 SVGAGI, per germline. For the CDR3, the DNA is TGTGCCAGCAGTCGACAGGGGCTTAATGAAAAACTGTTTTTT. Translation gives CASSRQGLNEKLFF.

Regarding this clone: The identical CDR3 is also encoded by other nucleotide sequences in the sample. V gene TRBV7-9 combines with J gene TRBJ2-7; tentative D call: TRBD1 (5 bases). V gave up 2 bases and J gave up 3 bases, with 5 bases separating them. Germline CDR1 reads SEHNR; CDR2 reads FQNEAQ (reference sequence). The CDR3 extends over 12 amino acids. CDR3 sequence (DNA): TGTGCCAGCAGCTTAAGGGGCTACGAGCAGTACTTC. Amino acids: CASSLRGYEQYF.

The J gene is TRBJ2-2, the V gene TRBV19; a weak D match, TRBD1 (6 bases). V lost 1 base and J 1 base, leaving 13 bases between the germline ends. The CDR3 spans 17 residues. In germline, CDR1 is LNHDA, CDR2 SQIVND (reference sequence). CDR3 sequence (DNA): TGTGCCAGTAGTATAGGTTCGACAGGCTGGAACACCGGGGAGCTGTTTTTT. Amino acids: CASSIGSTGWNTGELFF.

The chain is built from TRBV10-3 and TRBJ2-7; possible D gene TRBD2, 5 bases. Trimming removed 0 bases from V and 9 bases from J, with 9 bases in between. This CDR3 region has 12 residues. Germline lookup yields CDR1 ENHRY and CDR2 SYGVKD. The CDR3 loop reads CAISESGEGQYF. CDR3 in DNA: TGTGCCATCAGTGAGTCGGGAGAAGGGCAGTACTTC.

V and J are TRBV9 and TRBJ1-4; D is perhaps TRBD1 (5 bases). The CDR3 has 19 residues. With 0 bases removed from V and 4 bases from J, the gap between germline ends came to 22 bases. From germline, CDR1 is SGDLS and CDR2 YYNGEE. The CDR3: CASSVGGGRVWGVNEKLFF. The DNA for the CDR3 is TGTGCCAGCAGCGTAGGAGGAGGCAGGGTTTGGGGGGTTAATGAAAAACTGTTTTTT. The entire variable domain, with the rest obtained from reference TRBV9 and TRBJ1-4, is as follows: DSGVTQTPKHLITATGQRVTLRCSPRSGDLSVYWYQQSLDQGLQFLIQYYNGEERAKGNILERFSAQQFPDLHSELNLSSLELGDSALYFCASSVGGGRVWGVNEKLFFGSGTQLSVL.